The rows below give T cell receptor beta chains drawn from one sample of a study of shared clonotypes between healthy human individuals. Sequenced by immunoSEQ multiplex PCR; TCRdb stores in-frame clones only, minus some. The table has approximately 980,000 clones, about three quarters seen once; the top ten hold around 1.4%. The source material was memory CD4+ T cells sorted from blood. The source is a man aged 18 to 35 in good health. Both conserved end residues are part of each CDR3. A D gene is named only where the DNA matches it firmly. Rows give clone size only sometimes, using once, few, many, or a class for an expanded clone.

>TRBV25-1|TRBJ1-2|NA|NA
TGTACCAGCAGTGGTACTAACTATGGCTACACCTTC
CTSSGTNYGYTF
>TRBV6-1|TRBJ2-2|few|NA
TGTGCCAGCAGTACTACGGGGCACGGGGAGCTGTTTTTT
CASSTTGHGELFF
>TRBV25-1|TRBJ2-7|NA|NA
TGTGCCAGCAGGGGAAATAACTACTACGAGCAGTACTTC
CASRGNNYYEQYF
>TRBV29-1|TRBJ2-5|NA|TRBD2
TGCAGCGTTGATTGGGACTACACAATGGCCCAGTACTTC
CSVDWDYTMAQYF
>TRBV29-1|TRBJ1-2|few|TRBD1
TGCAGCGTGGGACAGGGAAGGTCTGCTAACTATGGCTACACCTTC
CSVGQGRSANYGYTF
>TRBV19|TRBJ1-2|NA|TRBD1
TGTGCCAGTAGGAGACAGGGCGGCTATGGCTACACCTTC
CASRRQGGYGYTF
>TRBV11-3|TRBJ2-1|NA|NA
TGTGCCAGCAGCTTAAACAGATACAATGAGCAGTTCTTC
CASSLNRYNEQFF
>TRBV5-1|TRBJ1-3|NA|NA
TGCGCCAGCAGCTTGGCGGGGGCTGGAAACACCATATATTTT
CASSLAGAGNTIYF
>TRBV28|TRBJ1-1|NA|TRBD1
TGTGCCAGCAGACCCGGACAGGCGAGGACTGAAGCTTTCTTT
CASRPGQARTEAFF
>TRBV25-1|TRBJ2-1|once|TRBD2
TGTGCCAGCAGTGGGACTAGCGGGACGAATGAGCAGTTCTTC
CASSGTSGTNEQFF
>TRBV7-2|TRBJ1-3|NA|TRBD1
TGTGCCAGCTCGACAGGGGGCAAAAACACCATATATTTT
CASSTGGKNTIYF
>TRBV10-3|TRBJ2-7|NA|NA
TGTGCCATCAGTGATACGACAGGCTCCTACGAGCAGTACTTC
CAISDTTGSYEQYF
>TRBV30|TRBJ1-1|few|TRBD1
TGTGCCTGGAGATTCCGTGGGACAGGGGATAGGAACACTGAAGCTTTCTTT
CAWRFRGTGDRNTEAFF
>TRBV6-5|TRBJ1-6|NA|TRBD1
TGTGCCAGCAGTGGACAGGGGAGAAATTCACCCCTCCACTTT
CASSGQGRNSPLHF
>TRBV28|TRBJ1-5|NA|NA
TGTGCCAGCAGTCCCGGGGGAGGGGGAGGACAGCCCCAGCATTTT
CASSPGGGGGQPQHF
>TRBV4-2|TRBJ2-7|few|TRBD2
TGTGCCAGCAGCCAAGAACGGGGACTAGCGGGAAGCGGGCAGTACTTC
CASSQERGLAGSGQYF
>TRBV5-8|TRBJ2-1|NA|NA
TGTGCCAGCAGCTGGAAGCTACTAGTGTCAAATGAGCAGTTCTTC
CASSWKLLVSNEQFF
>TRBV5-5|TRBJ1-2|once|NA
TGTGCCAGCAGCTTACCCCCGTCGGGCGTCGGCTACACCTTC
CASSLPPSGVGYTF
>TRBV29-1|TRBJ2-3|NA|NA
TGCAGCGTTGAAAGGGGTGAGGGCACAGATACGCAGTATTTT
CSVERGEGTDTQYF
>TRBV2|TRBJ2-7|NA|NA
TGTGCCAGCAGTGAAGCAGGGCGCGAGCAGTACTTC
CASSEAGREQYF
>TRBV28|TRBJ1-6|NA|NA
TGTGCCAGCAGTTGGGGACACTTAGGGAGCTCCTATAATTCACCCCTCCACTTT
CASSWGHLGSSYNSPLHF